These T cell receptor beta chains were read from a single sample in a study of naive and memory T cell subsets. TCRdb re-derived calls from the UMI-ligation and nested PCR reads in MiXCR, one entry per CDR3 protein. The sample records about 22,000 distinct CDR3 sequences, more than 7% being singletons. Sample: central memory CD8+ T cells from blood. The receptors were sampled from a human donor in good health. CDR3s include the opening cysteine and the closing phenylalanine or tryptophan. D genes are given only for firm matches. Where a row states a size, it is once, few, many or the class of an expanded clone; other rows omit it.

J: TRBJ2-1
D: TRBD2
V: TRBV20-1
size: .
DNA: TGCAGTGCTAGACCTAACCTTCTAGCGGGGGACGAGCAGTTCTTC
CDR3: CSARPNLLAGDEQFF

J: TRBJ2-1
D: TRBD2
V: TRBV28
size: .
DNA: TGTGCCAGCAGTGATTTCCCGTCATTAGCGGGAGGGGGAGGGAACAATGAGCAGTTCTTC
CDR3: CASSDFPSLAGGGGNNEQFF

J: TRBJ1-5
D: .
V: TRBV28
size: few
DNA: TGTGCCAGCAGGGAGGAGGACAGCCTAAATCAGCCCCAGCATTTT
CDR3: CASREEDSLNQPQHF

J: TRBJ2-4
D: TRBD2
V: TRBV29-1
size: few
DNA: TGCAGCGTTGTTGGCAGGCCTAGCGGTAAAAACATTCAGTACTTC
CDR3: CSVVGRPSGKNIQYF

J: TRBJ1-5
D: TRBD1
V: TRBV11-2
size: many
DNA: TGTGCCAGCAGCTCCGACTCAGGGGGCGTTCAGCCCCAGCATTTT
CDR3: CASSSDSGGVQPQHF

J: TRBJ2-7
D: TRBD1
V: TRBV20-1
size: medium-sized
DNA: TGCAGTGCTCGGGACAGGGAGTCCTACGAGCAGTACTTC
CDR3: CSARDRESYEQYF

J: TRBJ2-7
D: TRBD1
V: TRBV20-1
size: many
DNA: TGCAGTGCTCGACCACTCGACAGGGACTACGAGCAGTACTTC
CDR3: CSARPLDRDYEQYF

J: TRBJ2-1
D: TRBD2
V: TRBV25-1
size: .
DNA: TGTGCCAGCATTTCGACTAGCGAGAAAGGCAATGAGCAGTTCTTC
CDR3: CASISTSEKGNEQFF

J: TRBJ1-4
D: .
V: TRBV5-1
size: .
DNA: TGCGCCAGTAGCCCCCACCGGGATTCGGACGAAAAACTGTTTTTT
CDR3: CASSPHRDSDEKLFF

J: TRBJ2-7
D: .
V: TRBV28
size: few
DNA: TGTGCCAGCAGTTTAAGGACCACCGAGCAGTACTTC
CDR3: CASSLRTTEQYF

J: TRBJ2-7
D: TRBD1
V: TRBV10-1
size: many
DNA: TGCGCCACCTCTGGACAGGGTTCCTACGAGCAGTACTTC
CDR3: CATSGQGSYEQYF

J: TRBJ2-1
D: TRBD1
V: TRBV5-1
size: .
DNA: TGCGCCAGCAGCTTGGACAGGGGGCCGAATGAGCAGTTCTTC
CDR3: CASSLDRGPNEQFF

J: TRBJ2-1
D: .
V: TRBV28
size: few
DNA: TGTGCCAGCAGTTTATGTCCACTAGGGGGGGCATTTAATGAGCAGTTCTTC
CDR3: CASSLCPLGGAFNEQFF

J: TRBJ1-1
D: .
V: TRBV13
size: many
DNA: TGTGCCAGCAGCTTTACGGTGAACACTGAAGCTTTCTTT
CDR3: CASSFTVNTEAFF

J: TRBJ1-2
D: TRBD1
V: TRBV27
size: few
DNA: TGTGCCAGCAGACTGACAGGGGTACATGGCTACACCTTC
CDR3: CASRLTGVHGYTF

J: TRBJ2-3
D: TRBD2
V: TRBV20-1
size: few
DNA: TGCAGTGCTAGAGACGAGACTAGCAGTAGTACTTGGGGCACAGATACGCAGTATTTT
CDR3: CSARDETSSSTWGTDTQYF

J: TRBJ2-7
D: TRBD1
V: TRBV28
size: many
DNA: TGTGCCAGCACCTGGGGACAGGCCAATTCCTACGAGCAGTACTTC
CDR3: CASTWGQANSYEQYF

J: TRBJ1-1
D: TRBD1
V: TRBV11-2
size: few
DNA: TGTGCCAGCAGCCAATTCGGGACAGGGTACACTGAAGCTTTCTTT
CDR3: CASSQFGTGYTEAFF

J: TRBJ2-3
D: .
V: TRBV27
size: few
DNA: TGTGCCAGCAGTTTAGGGCCGGCTTTGGATACGCAGTATTTT
CDR3: CASSLGPALDTQYF

J: TRBJ2-1
D: .
V: TRBV12-3/TRBV12-4
size: many
DNA: TGTGCCAGCAGTCCTAATGGGAATGAGCAGTTCTTC
CDR3: CASSPNGNEQFF

J: TRBJ2-1
D: TRBD2
V: TRBV6-4
size: many
DNA: TGTGCCAGCAGCGACGGACTAGCGGGAGGGAGGGAGCAGTTCTTC
CDR3: CASSDGLAGGREQFF

J: TRBJ2-1
D: .
V: TRBV27
size: .
DNA: TGTGCCAGCAGTTTATGGGCTAGGTCCTACAATGAGCAGTTCTTC
CDR3: CASSLWARSYNEQFF

J: TRBJ1-2
D: .
V: TRBV12-3/TRBV12-4
size: .
DNA: TGTGCCAGCAGTTTAGGGGGCAGTCCCTACTATGGCTACACCTTC
CDR3: CASSLGGSPYYGYTF

J: TRBJ2-5
D: .
V: TRBV6-2/TRBV6-3
size: few
DNA: TGTGCCAGCAACAACGGCCAAGAGACCCAGTACTTC
CDR3: CASNNGQETQYF

J: TRBJ2-7
D: .
V: TRBV6-2/TRBV6-3
size: medium-sized
DNA: TGTGCCAGCAGTGGGGTCTACGAGCAGTACTTC
CDR3: CASSGVYEQYF

J: TRBJ1-1
D: .
V: TRBV28
size: medium-sized
DNA: TGTGCCAGCAGTTTATTTCGGGACCATCCTAACACTGAAGCTTTCTTT
CDR3: CASSLFRDHPNTEAFF

J: TRBJ2-7
D: .
V: TRBV6-6
size: .
DNA: TGTGCCAGCAATCGAGGGGAGGCACACGAGCAGTACTTC
CDR3: CASNRGEAHEQYF

J: TRBJ2-1
D: .
V: TRBV7-9
size: .
DNA: TGTGCCAGCATTAACGGAGGGGGGTACAATGAGCAGTTCTTC
CDR3: CASINGGGYNEQFF

J: TRBJ2-1
D: .
V: TRBV12-3/TRBV12-4
size: many
DNA: TGTGCCAGCGGGTCCAGCGGAAATGAGCAGTTCTTC
CDR3: CASGSSGNEQFF

J: TRBJ1-5
D: .
V: TRBV10-1
size: .
DNA: TGCGCCACCTTAGGGGCTGGGGAGGGGAGCAATCAGCCCCAGCATTTT
CDR3: CATLGAGEGSNQPQHF

J: TRBJ2-7
D: .
V: TRBV27
size: few
DNA: TGTGCCAGCAACGGGGCGGGACCAGGCGAGCAGTACTTC
CDR3: CASNGAGPGEQYF

J: TRBJ2-1
D: TRBD2
V: TRBV11-2
size: many
DNA: TGTGCCAGCAGCATAGGGACTAGCGGGTATACGGACAATGAGCAGTTCTTC
CDR3: CASSIGTSGYTDNEQFF

J: TRBJ2-7
D: TRBD2
V: TRBV20-1
size: many
DNA: TGCAGTGCTAGAGGACTAGCGGGAGGAGGGGACGCCTACGAGCAGTACTTC
CDR3: CSARGLAGGGDAYEQYF

J: TRBJ1-4
D: TRBD1
V: TRBV4-1
size: .
DNA: TGCGCCAGCAGCCAAGTCGGACAGGGGGCAACTAATGAAAAACTGTTTTTT
CDR3: CASSQVGQGATNEKLFF

J: TRBJ2-1
D: TRBD2
V: TRBV7-8
size: many
DNA: TGTGCCAGCAGCTCTAGCGGGATAGGAGATGAGCAGTTCTTC
CDR3: CASSSSGIGDEQFF

J: TRBJ2-3
D: .
V: TRBV7-6
size: many
DNA: TGTGCCAGCAGCTTAGCGGGGGGAAGCACAGATACGCAGTATTTT
CDR3: CASSLAGGSTDTQYF

J: TRBJ2-1
D: .
V: TRBV19
size: .
DNA: TGTGCCAGTAGTTTCAGGGGCAATGAGCAGTTCTTC
CDR3: CASSFRGNEQFF

J: TRBJ2-4
D: .
V: TRBV4-3
size: many
DNA: TGCGCCAGCAGCCAAGATTGGGTTCCAGCCAAAAACATTCAGTACTTC
CDR3: CASSQDWVPAKNIQYF

J: TRBJ2-7
D: .
V: TRBV7-2
size: few
DNA: TGTGCCAGCAGCTTAGCGGGGCTAGTTGACTCCTACGAGCAGTACTTC
CDR3: CASSLAGLVDSYEQYF

J: TRBJ2-7
D: TRBD1
V: TRBV6-1
size: few
DNA: TGTGCCAGCAGTGAATCACAGGGGGTCTCCTACGAGCAGTACTTC
CDR3: CASSESQGVSYEQYF

J: TRBJ2-7
D: .
V: TRBV29-1
size: .
DNA: TGCAGCGTTGAAGTGGTAGGCACCGCCTACGAGCAGTACTTC
CDR3: CSVEVVGTAYEQYF

J: TRBJ1-2
D: .
V: TRBV29-1
size: many
DNA: TGCAGCGTTGGGGGCGGGGGAATAGGCTATGGCTACACCTTC
CDR3: CSVGGGGIGYGYTF

J: TRBJ2-2
D: .
V: TRBV5-4
size: few
DNA: TGTGCCAGCAGCCCCGGACTCGCCGGGGAGCTGTTTTTT
CDR3: CASSPGLAGELFF

J: TRBJ1-1
D: .
V: TRBV6-5
size: once
DNA: TGTGCCAGCAGTTACGGCAGGGCCACTGAAGCTTTCTTT
CDR3: CASSYGRATEAFF

J: TRBJ1-1
D: .
V: TRBV6-2/TRBV6-3
size: many
DNA: TGTGCCAGCAGTTACTCGATGGAGAACACTGAAGCTTTCTTT
CDR3: CASSYSMENTEAFF

J: TRBJ1-2
D: .
V: TRBV20-1
size: .
DNA: TGCAGTGCTAGAGACCCTTCCGAGGGAGACTATGGCTACACCTTC
CDR3: CSARDPSEGDYGYTF

J: TRBJ2-3
D: TRBD2
V: TRBV19
size: .
DNA: TGTGCCAGTGGTGGAGCGGGAGGCCTCCATACGCAGTATTTT
CDR3: CASGGAGGLHTQYF

J: TRBJ1-2
D: TRBD1
V: TRBV5-1
size: few
DNA: TGCGCCAGCAGCCCGACAGGGGAAGATGGCTACACCTTC
CDR3: CASSPTGEDGYTF

J: TRBJ2-7
D: TRBD2
V: TRBV7-9
size: .
DNA: TGTGCCAGCAGCCGCTTTGGGACTAGCCGAACTCGCTCAGGGTACGAGCAGTACTTC
CDR3: CASSRFGTSRTRSGYEQYF

J: TRBJ1-3
D: .
V: TRBV5-5
size: .
DNA: TGTGCCAGCAGCGAGACACCCTCTGGAAACACCATATATTTT
CDR3: CASSETPSGNTIYF

J: TRBJ1-2
D: TRBD1
V: TRBV13
size: many
DNA: TGTGCCAGCAGCGGGACAGATAACTATGGCTACACCTTC
CDR3: CASSGTDNYGYTF

J: TRBJ2-7
D: TRBD2
V: TRBV5-1
size: .
DNA: TGCGCCAGCAGCTTGAGCGGGGAACCCTACGAGCAGTACTTC
CDR3: CASSLSGEPYEQYF